The present entry profiles one TCR beta chain with its context. As processed by the authors: Amplifying reference gene primers gave estimates of nucleated cell counts. The repertoire was sequenced with immunoSEQ multiplex PCR; TCRdb's copy has only in-frame clones and lacks some. V and J calls and clone size are given by that table; D and trimming were obtained from the DNA. The sample includes some 180,000 clones, about 86% of them seen just once. The germline V gene has CDR1 MNHEY and CDR2 SVGAGI. Trimming took off 2 bases at V and 9 bases at J, with 8 bases between the two ends. The CDR3 has 12 amino acids. This sample is drawn from a study of blood T cell repertoires in COVID-19. About the study: Samples of COVID-19 (acute and convalescent) were obtained from the United States, Italy and Spain. In each case, the material was cDNA or gDNA derived from T cells, B-cell-depleted T cells, or PBMCs.

Material for sequencing was peripheral blood. The rearrangement uses TRBV6-5 and TRBJ1-3; possibly TRBD1 for D (5 bases). The origin of this receptor is a woman aged 70-85 years who had recovered from COVID-19. DNA for the CDR3: TGTGCCAGCAGTTACGGGGGAGGCACCATATATTTT. Translating gives CASSYGGGTIYF.